The 13 T cell receptor beta chains listed next were all sequenced from one sample in a study of long-term antiretroviral therapy in people with HIV. Sequencing used immunoSEQ v3.0 at survey level. Generated by immunoSEQ multiplex PCR, the TCRdb table keeps only in-frame clones and is missing some. The sample has 25,000 to 35,000 clones; about three quarters are singletons. The sample in question was unsorted PBMCs, obtained 3.1 years after starting antiretroviral therapy. Receptor source: a woman between 50 and 59 years old with HIV.

This chain joins TRBV19 and TRBJ1-1; TRBD1 is a possible D gene (5 bases). Per the germline V gene, CDR1 is LNHDA and CDR2 is SQIVND (reference sequence). The CDR3 totals 13 residues. The germline V and J ends were trimmed by 2 bases and 5 bases, with 9 bases remaining between them. DNA of the CDR3: TGTGCCAGTAGTATACTGGGGCCTACTGAAGCTTTCTTT. Its protein is CASSILGPTEAFF.

This clone has just a few counts. The chain joins TRBV27 to TRBJ2-7, with no clear D. Germline assignment: CDR1 MNHEY and CDR2 SMNVEV (reference sequence). V lost 0 bases, J lost 6 bases, and 9 bases lay in between. This CDR3 has 13 residues. This chain's CDR3 is CASSLSKSSEQYF. The CDR3 DNA sequence: TGTGCCAGCAGTTTATCTAAGTCTAGCGAGCAGTACTTC.

The chain has TRBV2 and TRBJ2-7; perhaps TRBD1 as D (5 bases). The CDR3 is made up of 15 amino acids. CDR1 and CDR2 (germline): SNHLY, FYNNEI. V was trimmed by 7 bases and J by 5 bases, leaving 21 bases between them. The CDR3 sequence: CASNEGGRDIDEQYV. The DNA for the CDR3 is TGTGCCAGCAACGAAGGCGGCAGGGATATTGACGAGCAGTACGTC.

This rearrangement joins TRBV5-6 to TRBJ1-6; no reliable D call. The CDR3 is 15 amino acids. V dropped 4 bases and J dropped 0 bases, with 8 bases sitting between them. Germline CDR1 is SGHDT and CDR2 is YYEEEE. CDR3 coding DNA: TGTGCCAGCAGCGGACCCGGCTCCTATAATTCACCCCTCCACTTT. Its translation is CASSGPGSYNSPLHF.

The chain has TRBV27 and TRBJ1-1; TRBD1 might be the D (6 bases). CDR1 is MNHEY, CDR2 SMNVEV, per germline (reference sequence). CDR3 length: 15 residues. Between the trimmed V and J ends, which lost 1 base and 1 base, there was a span of 10 bases. The CDR3 bases are TGTGCCAGCAGTTTATTTCGGACAGAGAACACTGAAGCTTTCTTT. The encoded protein is CASSLFRTENTEAFF.

This clone was observed once. CDR3 coding DNA: TGCGCCAGCAGCCCCCGGGACTCAACTAATGAAAAACTGTTTTTT. It encodes CASSPRDSTNEKLFF. V is TRBV5-1 and J is TRBJ1-4, with a possible D match to TRBD1 (5 bases). The CDR3 is made up of 15 amino acids. V lost 4 bases and J 0 bases, leaving 10 bases between the germline ends. Germline assignment: CDR1 SGHRS and CDR2 YFSETQ.

The J gene is TRBJ1-6, the V gene TRBV19, with TRBD1 as a possible D gene (5 bases). V was shortened by 0 bases and J by 7 bases, with 10 bases between the two germline ends. Per the germline V gene, CDR1 is LNHDA and CDR2 is SQIVND (reference sequence). The CDR3 contains 15 residues. In nucleotides, the CDR3 is TGTGCCAGTAGTATAGAAACGCAGGGAAATTCACCCCTCCACTTT. The encoded protein is CASSIETQGNSPLHF.

J is TRBJ2-7 and V is TRBV7-9, with 8 bases aligning to TRBD2. This CDR3 has 13 amino acids. Germline loops: CDR1 SEHNR, CDR2 FQNEAQ (reference sequence). V lost 3 bases to trimming and J lost 6 bases; unmatched junction nucleotides: 4. CDR3 loop: CASSFGGAPEQYV. The CDR3 coding sequence is TGTGCCAGCAGCTTCGGGGGGGCCCCCGAGCAGTACGTC.

CDR3 residues: CASKWDRGKEQYV. CDR3 DNA: TGTGCCAGCAAATGGGACAGGGGAAAAGAGCAGTACGTC. The chain links TRBV2 to TRBJ2-7, with TRBD1 matching over 10 bases. The CDR3 extends over 13 amino acids. The V and J ends lost 7 bases and 7 bases, in that order; junction bases with no gene match: 7. The V gene's germline CDR1 is SNHLY and CDR2 FYNNEI.

The genes are TRBV29-1 and TRBJ1-2; TRBD1 aligns across 10 bases. V lost 6 bases and J lost 4; bases outside the gene matches: 5. Germline-derived CDR1 and CDR2 are SQVTM and ANQGSEA. The CDR3 spans 13 residues. In DNA form, the CDR3 reads TGCAGCGTGGCCGACAGGGGGCCCTATGGCTACACCTTC. This translates into CSVADRGPYGYTF.

The V and J genes are TRBV7-3 and TRBJ2-2, with D possibly matching TRBD2 (5 bases). Looked up from germline, CDR1 is SGHTA and CDR2 is FQGTGA. The CDR3 spans 13 residues. V lost 5 bases to trimming and J lost 6 bases, with 10 bases between them. Written as DNA, the CDR3 is TGTGCCAGCAGCGGTGGACTGGCCGGGGAGCTGTTTTTT. This codes for CASSGGLAGELFF. The variable domain in full, with the rest retrieved from reference TRBV7-3 and TRBJ2-2, is GAGVSQTPSNKVTEKGKYVELRCDPISGHTALYWYRQSLGQGPEFLIYFQGTGAADDSGLPNDRFFAVRPEGSVSTLKIQRTERGDSAVYLCASSGGLAGELFFGEGSRLTVL.

The chain carries TRBV29-1 and TRBJ2-1; D may be TRBD2 (5 bases). This CDR3 is built from 12 residues. Trimming left V 1 base short and J 5 bases short, with 6 bases between. Germline V lookup: CDR1 SQVTM, CDR2 ANQGSEA. CDR3 residues: CSVEAGNNEQFF. The DNA for the CDR3 is TGCAGCGTTGAAGCGGGGAACAATGAGCAGTTCTTC.

The table lists this clone with a count of one. The chain recombines TRBV30 with TRBJ2-5; 7 bases match TRBD1. Germline V gives CDR1 GTSNPN, CDR2 SVGIG (reference sequence). The V gene end was trimmed by 3 bases and the J gene end by 1 base; junction bases not matched to a gene: 11. CDR3 length: 16 residues. The CDR3 DNA follows: TGTGCCTGGAGGGCCAGGACAGGAGTTATCCAAGAGACCCAGTACTTC. It encodes CAWRARTGVIQETQYF.